These 21 T cell receptor beta chains were sequenced from one sample in a study of T cell responses to AZD1222 COVID-19 vaccine. Here immunoSEQ multiplex PCR was the method, and the copy in TCRdb shows in-frame clones only, minus some. The sample includes 150,000 or so clones, more than 90% of them seen just once. The starting material was peripheral blood, obtained on day 0 of AZD1222 vaccination. The receptor set was obtained from an adult in good health.

The CDR3 loop reads CASSVGGNEAFF. CDR3 nucleotides: TGTGCCAGCAGCGTAGGGGGGAACGAAGCTTTCTTT. This chain links TRBV9 with TRBJ1-1; maybe TRBD1 (5 bases). Trimming took off 0 bases at V and 8 bases at J, with 8 bases between the two ends. Per germline, CDR1 SGDLS and CDR2 YYNGEE. The CDR3 spans 12 residues. Based on the CDR3 plus reference TRBV9 and TRBJ1-1, the full variable domain is DSGVTQTPKHLITATGQRVTLRCSPRSGDLSVYWYQQSLDQGLQFLIQYYNGEERAKGNILERFSAQQFPDLHSELNLSSLELGDSALYFCASSVGGNEAFFGQGTRLTVV.

The genes are TRBV2 and TRBJ1-2; 9 nucleotides agree with TRBD1. The CDR3 consists of 19 residues. Germline V lookup: CDR1 SNHLY, CDR2 FYNNEI. Trimming at V came to 9 bases and at J to 2 bases, leaving 22 bases not matched to a gene. The DNA for the CDR3 is TGTGCCAGTGGGCCAGGTCGAGGGCGGCCACAGGGGGCAAACTATGGCTACACCTTC. It encodes CASGPGRGRPQGANYGYTF.

The chain carries TRBV27 and TRBJ1-4; D is perhaps TRBD1 (6 bases). The CDR3 spans 14 residues. Trimming removed 7 bases from V and 6 bases from J, with 15 bases in between. Germline values: CDR1 MNHEY, CDR2 SMNVEV (reference sequence). In DNA, the CDR3 is TGTGCCAGCACCGCGCGGGGGGCGCATGAAAAACTGTTTTTT. This codes for CASTARGAHEKLFF.

The rearrangement links TRBV7-2 to TRBJ1-3, with unresolved D. The CDR3 has 13 residues. From germline, CDR1 is SGHTA and CDR2 FQGNSA. V lost 3 bases, J lost 4 bases, and 7 bases lay in between. CDR3 loop: CASSFNRGNTIYF. The DNA for the CDR3 is TGTGCCAGCAGCTTCAATAGGGGAAACACCATATATTTT.

The genes are TRBV7-9 and TRBJ1-1; no reliable D call. V was clipped by 10 bases and J by 7 bases, with 10 bases between them. Germline V gene lookup returns CDR1 SEHNR and CDR2 FQNEAQ (reference sequence). CDR3 length: 10 amino acids. The CDR3 sequence: CATDWGEAFF. In nucleotides, the CDR3 is TGTGCCACGGATTGGGGTGAAGCTTTCTTT.

J is TRBJ1-2 and V is TRBV29-1, with no clear D. V lost 1 base and J lost 14, with 14 bases in between. Germline V CDR1 and CDR2: SQVTM, ANQGSEA. The CDR3 contains 11 residues. This chain's CDR3 is CSVEVGRVYTF. The DNA of the CDR3 is TGCAGCGTTGAAGTAGGGAGAGTCTATACCTTC.

The V and J genes are TRBV19 and TRBJ1-5, with D perhaps TRBD1 (5 bases). This CDR3 is 14 amino acids long. With 3 bases removed from V and 6 bases from J, the gap between germline ends came to 12 bases. CDR1 is LNHDA, CDR2 SQIVND, per germline (reference sequence). The CDR3 sequence is CASSIRGTSQPQHF. CDR3 nucleotides: TGTGCCAGTAGTATTCGGGGGACTAGTCAGCCCCAGCATTTT.

The chain carries TRBV5-4 and TRBJ1-2, with D hard to call. V lost 5 bases and J lost 7, with 12 bases in between. Germline assignment: CDR1 SGHNT and CDR2 YYREEE (reference sequence). The CDR3 contains 12 residues. The CDR3 nucleotides are TGTGCCAGCAGAGGGAGCCCCGGTGGCTACACCTTC. Its translation: CASRGSPGGYTF.

This chain uses TRBV29-1 with TRBJ2-7; no clear D gene. Trimming stripped 8 bases from V and 1 base from J, with 12 bases between. Germline CDR1 SQVTM, CDR2 ANQGSEA. This CDR3 is built from 12 residues. The CDR3 DNA reads as TGCAGCACCGCGGAAGGGTCCTACGAGCAGTACTTC. Translation: CSTAEGSYEQYF.

This clone showed up just a few times. The chain is built from TRBV4-1 and TRBJ2-2; D not certain. The germline V gene has CDR1 MGHRA and CDR2 YSYEKL. Trimming removed 1 base at V and 8 bases at J, with 11 bases between. The CDR3 has 14 residues. CDR3 sequence reads: CASSQVGIGGELFF. The CDR3 bases are TGCGCCAGCAGCCAAGTGGGCATCGGGGGGGAGCTGTTTTTT.

The genes are TRBV4-3 and TRBJ2-5; the D gene is possibly TRBD2 (6 bases). This CDR3 spans 16 amino acids. V was clipped by 0 bases and J by 2 bases, with 13 bases between them. Germline lookup yields CDR1 LGHNA and CDR2 YSLEER. The CDR3 bases are TGCGCCAGCAGCCAAGAAGGGACGCGGGGTCAAGAGACCCAGTACTTC. Translation: CASSQEGTRGQETQYF.

The chain employs TRBV9 and TRBJ2-5; 10 bases match TRBD2. Germline V gene lookup returns CDR1 SGDLS and CDR2 YYNGEE. The CDR3 has 16 residues. V gave up 3 bases and J gave up 4 bases; unmatched junction bases: 9. CDR3: CASSAAGLAGAETQYF. Here the CDR3 DNA reads TGTGCCAGCAGCGCTGCTGGGCTAGCGGGAGCAGAGACCCAGTACTTC.

This chain links TRBV5-1 with TRBJ2-5; 10 bases match TRBD1. Germline CDR1 SGHRS, CDR2 YFSETQ. CDR3 length equals 16 residues. J lost 2 bases, V lost 0 bases, and 4 bases had no gene match. Here the CDR3 reads CASSLGQGARQETQYF. CDR3 sequence (DNA): TGCGCCAGCAGCTTGGGACAGGGGGCGCGGCAAGAGACCCAGTACTTC.

This clone has only a few counts. The gene calls are TRBV29-1 and TRBJ1-2; 10 bases fit TRBD1. CDR1 is SQVTM, CDR2 ANQGSEA, per germline. The CDR3 covers 11 residues. With V trimmed by 8 bases and J by 6 bases, 3 bases remained unmatched. The DNA for the CDR3 is TGCAGCACCGGGACAGGGGATGGCTACACCTTC. This gives the protein CSTGTGDGYTF.

J is TRBJ2-3 and V is TRBV5-1; D perhaps matches TRBD1 (6 bases). The CDR3 has 15 amino acids. The germline CDR1 and CDR2 sequences are SGHRS and YFSETQ. Trimming left V 0 bases short and J 1 base short, with 9 bases between. CDR3 amino acids: CASSLGGPRTDTQYF. The CDR3 region has the DNA TGCGCCAGCAGCTTGGGGGGGCCCCGCACAGATACGCAGTATTTT.

The CDR3 reads CASSVVRTVSSYNSPLHF. For the CDR3, the DNA is TGTGCCAGCAGCGTAGTTAGGACCGTGAGCTCCTATAATTCACCCCTCCACTTT. The chain links TRBV9 to TRBJ1-6; D gene unclear. The CDR3 is 18 residues long. Germline CDR1 is SGDLS and CDR2 is YYNGEE. Trimming removed 0 bases from V and 0 bases from J, with 13 bases in between.

J is TRBJ2-5 and V is TRBV6-5, with a tentative D call TRBD2 (7 bases). The CDR3 has 13 amino acids. Trimming took 6 bases from V and 2 from J, leaving 10 bases between them. Germline CDR1 MNHEY, CDR2 SVGAGI. The CDR3, as DNA: TGTGCCAGCAGGGAGGGGGGGCAAGAGACCCAGTACTTC. Protein: CASREGGQETQYF.

This chain links TRBV5-1 with TRBJ1-4; no reliable D call. In germline, CDR1 is SGHRS, CDR2 YFSETQ. This CDR3 region has 13 residues. Trimming pared 3 bases from V and 14 bases from J, leaving 17 bases between. DNA for the CDR3: TGCGCCAGCAGCTCGGACCTCCCGGGCGAGCTGTTTTTT. Translation gives CASSSDLPGELFF.

The V and J genes are TRBV4-2 and TRBJ1-1, with D perhaps TRBD1 (6 bases). CDR3 size: 14 residues. V was cut by 3 bases and J by 1 base, with 9 bases left in between. Per the germline V gene, CDR1 is LGHNA and CDR2 is YNFKEQ. The CDR3 spells CASSQTQGNTEAFF. The CDR3 DNA sequence: TGTGCCAGCAGCCAGACACAGGGGAACACTGAAGCTTTCTTT.

The rearrangement joins TRBV7-9 to TRBJ2-1; D is unresolved. The CDR3 has 12 amino acids. Per germline, CDR1 SEHNR and CDR2 FQNEAQ (reference sequence). V shed 8 bases and J shed 6 bases, with 11 bases lying between them. This CDR3 reads CASPEPVNEQFF. The CDR3 DNA reads TGTGCCAGCCCCGAGCCGGTCAATGAGCAGTTCTTC. Full variable domain (rest looked up from reference TRBV7-9 and TRBJ2-1): DTGVSQNPRHKITKRGQNVTFRCDPISEHNRLYWYRQTLGQGPEFLTYFQNEAQLEKSRLLSDRFSAERPKGSFSTLEIQRTEQGDSAMYLCASPEPVNEQFFGPGTRLTVL.

The chain recombines TRBV7-9 with TRBJ1-1; TRBD1 is a possible D gene (5 bases). This CDR3 has 14 residues. Germline V gives CDR1 SEHNR, CDR2 FQNEAQ (reference sequence). The V end was cut by 4 bases, the J end by 4 bases, with 13 bases between. The DNA for the CDR3 is TGTGCCAGCAGCTCTCCGGGGGGATCCACTGAAGCTTTCTTT. Its protein product is CASSSPGGSTEAFF.